The next 6 T cell receptor beta chains were all read from a single sample in a study of OX40 agonist ivuxolimab in advanced cancers. The protocol was immunoSEQ multiplex PCR, while the TCRdb copy is restricted to in-frame clones and leaves out a portion. The sample records approximately 100,000 clones, 85% to 90% being singletons. The sample here was CD4+ or CD8+ T cells sorted from blood, taken in a trial of the OX40 agonist ivuxolimab. The origin of the receptors is an adult with an advanced solid tumor such as melanoma, head and neck, liver or kidney cancer.

V is TRBV10-3 and J is TRBJ1-1, with D unresolved. Trimming left V 10 bases short and J 4 bases short, with 16 bases between. CDR3 length: 13 residues. Germline V lookup: CDR1 ENHRY, CDR2 SYGVKD. Here the CDR3 reads CATLGGSLTEAFF. The CDR3 nucleotides are TGTGCCACCCTGGGAGGAAGTCTCACTGAAGCTTTCTTT.

The chain recombines TRBV19 with TRBJ2-2; TRBD1 might be the D (6 bases). V lost 5 bases, J lost 0 bases, and 10 bases lay in between. Germline V CDR1 and CDR2: LNHDA, SQIVND (reference sequence). The CDR3 length is 15 residues. The CDR3: CASSGGRTNTGELFF. The CDR3 DNA is TGTGCCAGTAGTGGGGGCAGGACGAACACCGGGGAGCTGTTTTTT.

This sequence joins TRBV6-5 and TRBJ2-7; TRBD1 might be the D (5 bases). CDR1 MNHEY and CDR2 SVGAGI come from the germline V gene. This CDR3 has 15 residues. V was pared by 6 bases and J by 5 bases, with 20 bases between. The DNA for the CDR3 is TGTGCCAGCAGCCTAAGCCTCCCAGGGCCCAACGAGCAGTACTTC. Protein product: CASSLSLPGPNEQYF.

CDR3 DNA sequence: TGTGCCAGCTCACCTACCGGCGGATTAGAGCAGTACTTC. The encoded protein is CASSPTGGLEQYF. This chain links TRBV18 with TRBJ2-7, with D unresolved. The V gene lost 3 bases and the J gene lost 7 bases, with 13 bases spanning the gap. CDR1 KGHSH and CDR2 LQKENI come from the germline V gene. This CDR3 spans 13 amino acids.

The V and J genes are TRBV5-1 and TRBJ1-6, with a tentative D call TRBD1 (6 bases). Germline CDR1 and CDR2: SGHRS and YFSETQ. Deletions cut 4 bases from V and 8 bases from J, with 16 bases between. The CDR3 consists of 15 residues. The CDR3 region is CASSAEQGNHSPLHF. For the CDR3, the DNA is TGCGCCAGCAGCGCGGAACAGGGAAACCATTCACCCCTCCACTTT. The complete variable domain, with remaining parts taken from reference TRBV5-1 and TRBJ1-6, reads KAGVTQTPRYLIKTRGQQVTLSCSPISGHRSVSWYQQTPGQGLQFLFEYFSETQRNKGNFPGRFSGRQFSNSRSEMNVSTLELGDSALYLCASSAEQGNHSPLHFGNGTRLTVT.

The J gene is TRBJ1-2, the V gene TRBV7-2; 7 bases are a match to TRBD1. V was clipped by 1 base and J by 3 bases; unmatched bases: 2. The CDR3 totals 14 residues. CDR1 SGHTA and CDR2 FQGNSA come from the germline V gene. The CDR3 DNA reads TGTGCCAGCAGCTTAGACAGGGGTGACTATGGCTACACCTTC. It encodes CASSLDRGDYGYTF. The whole variable domain, filled in from reference TRBV7-2 and TRBJ1-2, reads GAGVSQSPSNKVTEKGKDVELRCDPISGHTALYWYRQSLGQGLEFLIYFQGNSAPDKSGLPSDRFSAERTGGSVSTLTIQRTQQEDSAVYLCASSLDRGDYGYTFGSGTRLTVV.